This T cell receptor beta chain was found in a study of T cell repertoires in cytomegalovirus infection. As for the study in general: Through public TCR beta signatures, both CMV infection and matching HLA type were indicated.

TCRdb called the reads again in MiXCR, with one record for every CDR3 protein. The sample holds some 400,000 distinct CDR3 sequences, roughly 30% seen once. The trim removed 3 bases at V and 2 bases at J, leaving 5 bases unmatched. The germline V gene encodes CDR1 DFQATT and CDR2 SNEGSKA (reference sequence). The length of the CDR3 is 15 residues. General study points: Of the TCR beta families, the public ones yielded a cumulative frequency that identified carriers of CMV plus the relevant HLA. The response measured ex vivo was dominated by TCR beta clonotypes (HLA-C-restricted and CMV-specific).

This clonotype occurred many times. Antigen: not known. The chain is built from TRBV20-1 and TRBJ1-5, with 9 positions matching TRBD1. Specimen: PBMCs. The origin of this receptor is a human donor in good health (CMV status not recorded). Some clones in this sample may be carry-over from other donors' samples. The CDR3 DNA follows: TGCAGTGCTAGCAGACAGGGGGAAGGCAATCAGCCCCAGCATTTT. Translation: CSASRQGEGNQPQHF.